This TCR beta chain is from a study of blood T cells in healthy people across ages. Germline V lookup: CDR1 MNHEY, CDR2 SVGEGT. Deletions cut 7 bases from V and 5 bases from J, with 24 bases between. This CDR3 contains 17 residues. Primers used in a second PCR of roughly 7 to 11 cycles were a sample-barcoded 5' primer and a J-beta primer mix. TCRdb fed the 5' RACE reads into MiXCR, producing one record per CDR3 protein. The sample contains some 690,000 distinct CDR3 sequences, 20% to 25% of which appear only once. V gene TRBV6-2 or TRBV6-3 combines with J gene TRBJ1-5; maybe TRBD1 (5 bases). This TCR derives from a man aged 70-80 years in good health. What was sequenced was blood. CDR3 region: CASTVGWGSGGDQPQHF. For the CDR3, the DNA is TGTGCCAGCACTGTTGGGTGGGGGAGTGGAGGCGATCAGCCCCAGCATTTT.